This T cell receptor (beta chain) was documented in a study of CD8 T cells in Susac syndrome. Sequencing of TCR beta drew on CD8+ and CD4+ T cells from blood. The multiple sclerosis control group comprised treatment-naive patients with stable or active relapsing-remitting disease. Through negative isolation, CD4+ and CD8+ T cells were obtained, while TEMRA cells were enriched using FACS. This CDR3 contains 15 residues. Germline CDR1 reads SNHLY; CDR2 reads FYNNEI. With V trimmed by 6 bases and J by 2 bases, 3 bases remained unmatched. With random hexamers, roughly 0.45 to 1 ug RNA was reverse transcribed. A multiplex approach, immunoSEQ multiplex PCR, amplified TCR beta CDR3 across 54 Vbeta and 13 Jbeta. TCRdb reprocessed the immunoSEQ multiplex PCR reads with MiXCR, giving one entry per CDR3 protein. This sample has approximately 180,000 distinct CDR3 sequences; approximately 94% occur once, and the top ten carry 0.093%.

The chain links TRBV2 to TRBJ1-5, with 11 bases fitting TRBD1. The material sequenced was CD4+ T cells from PBMCs. The source is a human donor with multiple sclerosis. The CDR3 coding sequence is TGTGCCAGCAGGGACAGGGGGCTAGGCAATCAGCCCCAGCATTTT. It encodes CASRDRGLGNQPQHF.